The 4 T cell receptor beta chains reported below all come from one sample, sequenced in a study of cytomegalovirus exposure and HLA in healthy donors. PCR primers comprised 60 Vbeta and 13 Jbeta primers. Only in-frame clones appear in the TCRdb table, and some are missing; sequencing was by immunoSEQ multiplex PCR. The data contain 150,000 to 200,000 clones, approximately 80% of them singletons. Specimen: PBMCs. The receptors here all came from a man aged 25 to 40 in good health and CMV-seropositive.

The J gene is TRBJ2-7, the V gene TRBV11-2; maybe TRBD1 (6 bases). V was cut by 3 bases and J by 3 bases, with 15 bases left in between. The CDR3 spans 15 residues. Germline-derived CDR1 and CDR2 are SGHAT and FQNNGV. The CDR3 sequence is CASSFPGAAIYEQYF. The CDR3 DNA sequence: TGTGCCAGCAGCTTCCCAGGGGCCGCCATCTACGAGCAGTACTTC.

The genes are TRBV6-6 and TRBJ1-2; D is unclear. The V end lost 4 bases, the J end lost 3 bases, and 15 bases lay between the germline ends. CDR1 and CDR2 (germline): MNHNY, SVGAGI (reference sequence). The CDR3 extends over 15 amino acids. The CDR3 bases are TGTGCCAGCAGTTCATTGAGGGTTTTTGACTATGGCTACACCTTC. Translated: CASSSLRVFDYGYTF.

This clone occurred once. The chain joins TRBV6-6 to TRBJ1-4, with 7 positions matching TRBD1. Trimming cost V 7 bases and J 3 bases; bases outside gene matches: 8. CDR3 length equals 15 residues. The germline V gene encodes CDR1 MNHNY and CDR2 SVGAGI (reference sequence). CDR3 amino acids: CASNIQGLPNEKLFF. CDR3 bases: TGTGCCAGCAATATACAGGGGCTACCTAATGAAAAACTGTTTTTT.

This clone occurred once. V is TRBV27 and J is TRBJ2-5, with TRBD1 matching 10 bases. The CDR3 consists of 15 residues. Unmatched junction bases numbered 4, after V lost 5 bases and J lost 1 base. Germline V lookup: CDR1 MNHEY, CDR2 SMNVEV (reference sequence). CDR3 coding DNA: TGTGCCAGCAGTATGACAGGGGGCTCCCAAGAGACCCAGTACTTC. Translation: CASSMTGGSQETQYF.